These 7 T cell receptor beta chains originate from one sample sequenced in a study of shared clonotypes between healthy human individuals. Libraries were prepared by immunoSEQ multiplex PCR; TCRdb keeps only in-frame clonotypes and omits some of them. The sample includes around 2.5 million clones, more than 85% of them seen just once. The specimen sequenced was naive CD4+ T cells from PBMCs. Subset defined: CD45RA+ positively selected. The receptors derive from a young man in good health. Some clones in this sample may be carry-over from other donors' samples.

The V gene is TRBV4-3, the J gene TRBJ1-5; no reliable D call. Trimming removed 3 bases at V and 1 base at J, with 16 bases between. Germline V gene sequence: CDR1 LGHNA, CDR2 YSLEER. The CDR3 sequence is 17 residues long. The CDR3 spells CASSQGSLGLSNQPQHF. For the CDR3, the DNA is TGCGCCAGCAGCCAGGGTTCCCTGGGGTTGAGCAATCAGCCCCAGCATTTT.

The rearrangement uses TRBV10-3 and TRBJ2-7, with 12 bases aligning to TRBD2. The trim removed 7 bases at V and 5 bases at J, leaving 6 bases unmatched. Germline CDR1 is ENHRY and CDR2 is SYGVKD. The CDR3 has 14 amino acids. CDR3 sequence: CAITPLAGGNEQYF. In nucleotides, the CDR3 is TGTGCCATCACTCCACTAGCGGGAGGCAACGAGCAGTACTTC.

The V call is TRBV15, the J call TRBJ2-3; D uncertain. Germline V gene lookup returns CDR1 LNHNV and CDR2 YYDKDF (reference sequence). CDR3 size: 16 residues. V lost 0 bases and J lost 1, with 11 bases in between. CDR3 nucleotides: TGTGCCACCAGCAGAGATCTAGGAGCAGGCACAGATACGCAGTATTTT. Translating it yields CATSRDLGAGTDTQYF.

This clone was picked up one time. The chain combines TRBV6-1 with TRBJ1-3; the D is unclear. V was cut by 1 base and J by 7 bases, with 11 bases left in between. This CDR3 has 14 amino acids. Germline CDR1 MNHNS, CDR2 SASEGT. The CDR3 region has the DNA TGTGCCAGCAGTGAAGGGCCACTACGCAACACCATATATTTT. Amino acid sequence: CASSEGPLRNTIYF.

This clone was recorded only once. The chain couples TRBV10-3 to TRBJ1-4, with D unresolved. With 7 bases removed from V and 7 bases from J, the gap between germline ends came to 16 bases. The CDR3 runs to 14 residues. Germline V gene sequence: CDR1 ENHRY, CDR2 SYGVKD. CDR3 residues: CAIKDLEGPEKLFF. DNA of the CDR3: TGTGCCATCAAGGATTTAGAGGGCCCTGAAAAACTGTTTTTT.

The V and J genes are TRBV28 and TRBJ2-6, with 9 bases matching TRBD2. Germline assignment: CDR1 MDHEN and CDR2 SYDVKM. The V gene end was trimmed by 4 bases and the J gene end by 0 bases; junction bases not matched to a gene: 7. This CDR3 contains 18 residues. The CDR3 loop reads CASSSEREDSSGANVLTF. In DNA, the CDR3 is TGTGCCAGCAGTTCGGAGCGGGAGGATAGCTCTGGGGCCAACGTCCTGACTTTC.

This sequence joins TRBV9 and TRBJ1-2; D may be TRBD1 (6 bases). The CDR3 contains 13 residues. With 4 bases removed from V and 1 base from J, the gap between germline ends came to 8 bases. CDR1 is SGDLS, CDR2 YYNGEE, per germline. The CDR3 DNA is TGTGCCAGCAGCATACAGGGTAACTATGGCTACACCTTC. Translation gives CASSIQGNYGYTF.